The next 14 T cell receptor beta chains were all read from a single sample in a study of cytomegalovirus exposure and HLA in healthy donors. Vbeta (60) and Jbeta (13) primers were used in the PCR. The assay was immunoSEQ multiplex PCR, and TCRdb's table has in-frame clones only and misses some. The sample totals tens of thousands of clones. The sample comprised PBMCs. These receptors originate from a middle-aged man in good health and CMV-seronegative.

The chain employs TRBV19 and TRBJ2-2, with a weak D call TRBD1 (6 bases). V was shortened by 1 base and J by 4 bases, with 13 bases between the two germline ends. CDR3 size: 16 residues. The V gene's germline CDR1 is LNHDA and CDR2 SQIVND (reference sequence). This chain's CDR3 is CASSIVSWGPTGELFF. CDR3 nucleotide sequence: TGTGCCAGTAGTATAGTGTCGTGGGGGCCCACCGGGGAGCTGTTTTTT.

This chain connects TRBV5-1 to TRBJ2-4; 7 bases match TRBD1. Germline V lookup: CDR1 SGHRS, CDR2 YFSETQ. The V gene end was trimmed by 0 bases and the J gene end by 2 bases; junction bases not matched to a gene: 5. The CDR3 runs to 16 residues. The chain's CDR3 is CASSLDSRGTKNIQYF. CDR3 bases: TGCGCCAGCAGCTTGGATAGCAGGGGGACCAAAAACATTCAGTACTTC. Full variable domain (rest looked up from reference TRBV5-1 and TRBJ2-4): KAGVTQTPRYLIKTRGQQVTLSCSPISGHRSVSWYQQTPGQGLQFLFEYFSETQRNKGNFPGRFSGRQFSNSRSEMNVSTLELGDSALYLCASSLDSRGTKNIQYFGAGTRLSVL.

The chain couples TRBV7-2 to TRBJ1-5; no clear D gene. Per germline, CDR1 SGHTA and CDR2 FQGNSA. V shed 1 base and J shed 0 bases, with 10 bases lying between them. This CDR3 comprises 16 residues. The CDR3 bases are TGTGCCAGCAGCTTAGAGGGAGTTTATAGCAATCAGCCCCAGCATTTT. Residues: CASSLEGVYSNQPQHF.

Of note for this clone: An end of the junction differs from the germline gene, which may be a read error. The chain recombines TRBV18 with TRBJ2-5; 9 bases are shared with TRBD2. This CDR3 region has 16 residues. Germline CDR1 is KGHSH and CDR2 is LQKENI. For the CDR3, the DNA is TGTGCCAGCTCGCCACGAGGGACTAGCAGCCCAGAGACCCAGTACTTC. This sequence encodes CASSPRGTSSPETQYF.

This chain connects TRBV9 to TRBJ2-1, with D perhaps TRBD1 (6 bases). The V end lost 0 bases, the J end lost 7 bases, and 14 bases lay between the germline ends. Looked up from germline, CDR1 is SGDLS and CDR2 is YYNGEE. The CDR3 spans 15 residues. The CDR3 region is CASSVGTGPLNEQFF. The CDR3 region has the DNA TGTGCCAGCAGCGTAGGAACAGGGCCCCTGAATGAGCAGTTCTTC.

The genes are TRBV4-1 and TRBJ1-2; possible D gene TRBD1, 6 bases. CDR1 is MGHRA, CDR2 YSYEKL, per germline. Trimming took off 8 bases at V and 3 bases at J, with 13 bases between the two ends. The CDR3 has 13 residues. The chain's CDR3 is CASGQGRDYGYTF. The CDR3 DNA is TGCGCCAGCGGGCAGGGGAGAGACTATGGCTACACCTTC.

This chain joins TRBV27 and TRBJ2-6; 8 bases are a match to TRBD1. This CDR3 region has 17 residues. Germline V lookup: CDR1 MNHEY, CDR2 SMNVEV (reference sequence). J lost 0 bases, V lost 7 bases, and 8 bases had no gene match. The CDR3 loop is CASNLGQGRSGANVLTF. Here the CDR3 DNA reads TGTGCCAGCAACTTAGGACAGGGTCGCTCTGGGGCCAACGTCCTGACTTTC.

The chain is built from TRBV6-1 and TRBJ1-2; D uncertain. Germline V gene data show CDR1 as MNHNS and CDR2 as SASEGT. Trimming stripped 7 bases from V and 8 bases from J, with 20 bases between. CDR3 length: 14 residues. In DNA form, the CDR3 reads TGTGCCAGCATCCGGGGAGACCCGTTTTTAGGCTACACCTTC. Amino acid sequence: CASIRGDPFLGYTF.

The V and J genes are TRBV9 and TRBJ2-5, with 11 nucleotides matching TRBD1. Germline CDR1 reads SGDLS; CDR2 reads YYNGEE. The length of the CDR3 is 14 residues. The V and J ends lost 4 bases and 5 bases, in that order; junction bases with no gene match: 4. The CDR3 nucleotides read TGTGCCAGCAGCCGGACAGGGGGCTTTGAGACCCAGTACTTC. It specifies CASSRTGGFETQYF.

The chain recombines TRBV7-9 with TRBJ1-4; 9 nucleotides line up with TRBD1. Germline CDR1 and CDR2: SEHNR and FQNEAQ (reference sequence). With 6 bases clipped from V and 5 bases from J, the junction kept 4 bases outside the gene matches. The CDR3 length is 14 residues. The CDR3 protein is CASRSGTGNEKLFF. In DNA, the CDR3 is TGTGCCAGCAGGTCCGGGACAGGGAATGAAAAACTGTTTTTT.

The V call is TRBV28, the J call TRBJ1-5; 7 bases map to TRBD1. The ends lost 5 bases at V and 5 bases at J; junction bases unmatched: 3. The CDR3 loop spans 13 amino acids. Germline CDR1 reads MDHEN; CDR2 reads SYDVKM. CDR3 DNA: TGTGCCAGCAGTACTACAGGGGATCAGCCCCAGCATTTT. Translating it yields CASSTTGDQPQHF.

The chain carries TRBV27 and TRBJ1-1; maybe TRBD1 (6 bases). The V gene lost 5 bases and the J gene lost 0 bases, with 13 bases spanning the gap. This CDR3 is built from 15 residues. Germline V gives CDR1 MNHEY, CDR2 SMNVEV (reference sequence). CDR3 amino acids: CASSAYTGMNTEAFF. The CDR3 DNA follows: TGTGCCAGCAGTGCCTATACAGGGATGAACACTGAAGCTTTCTTT.

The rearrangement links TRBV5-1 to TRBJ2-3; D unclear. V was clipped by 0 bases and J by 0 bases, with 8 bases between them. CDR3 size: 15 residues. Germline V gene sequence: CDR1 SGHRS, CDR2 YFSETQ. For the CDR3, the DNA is TGCGCCAGCAGCTTGGAGCCTAAGAGCACAGATACGCAGTATTTT. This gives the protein CASSLEPKSTDTQYF. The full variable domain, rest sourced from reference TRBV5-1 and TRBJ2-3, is KAGVTQTPRYLIKTRGQQVTLSCSPISGHRSVSWYQQTPGQGLQFLFEYFSETQRNKGNFPGRFSGRQFSNSRSEMNVSTLELGDSALYLCASSLEPKSTDTQYFGPGTRLTVL.

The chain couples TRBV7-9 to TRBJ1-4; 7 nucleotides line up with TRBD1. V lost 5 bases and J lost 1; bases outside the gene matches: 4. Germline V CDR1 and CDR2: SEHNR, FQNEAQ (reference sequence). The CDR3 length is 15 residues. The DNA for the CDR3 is TGTGCCAGCAGCCAGGGGGTCCAAACTAATGAAAAACTGTTTTTT. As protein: CASSQGVQTNEKLFF.